This TCR beta chain was retrieved from a study of CD8 T cells in ankylosing spondylitis. TCRdb redid the calling of the 5' RACE reads with MiXCR, one entry per CDR3 protein. The sample lists about 240,000 distinct CDR3 sequences; less than 10% were seen once. The trim removed 5 bases at V and 8 bases at J, leaving 8 bases unmatched. Per germline, CDR1 DFQATT and CDR2 SNEGSKA (reference sequence). The CDR3 extends over 14 amino acids. The chain joins TRBV20-1 to TRBJ2-1, with 11 positions matching TRBD2. Sequencing input: blood, either unsorted or a sorted T cell fraction (not recorded which). The source is a male donor with ankylosing spondylitis or in good health (not recorded which). The CDR3 loop reads CSADPSGGPHEQFF. In DNA, the CDR3 is TGCAGTGCTGACCCTAGCGGGGGGCCCCATGAGCAGTTCTTC.